The next 11 T cell receptor beta chains were all read from a single sample in a study of low-dose radiotherapy and immunotherapy resistance in tumors. Gene-specific TRAV and TRBV primers were used for first-strand cDNA, covering alpha and beta chains. An approximately 19-cycle PCR with a constant-region primer and V-primer adapter amplified TCRs. MiXCR was run by TCRdb on the reads, yielding one entry per CDR3 protein. The sample yields around 100,000 distinct CDR3 sequences, around a fifth seen once. The time point: after trial treatment. Treatment noted: LDRT plus nivolumab, ipilimumab, low-dose cyclophosphamide and aspirin (RACIN trial). The sequences come from PBMCs, collected after low-dose radiotherapy plus immunotherapy. Receptors were obtained from a female donor with ovarian cancer.

This clonotype was detected ten times or more. V and J are TRBV28 and TRBJ2-1, with TRBD2 as a possible D gene (6 bases). V was cut by 7 bases and J by 7 bases, with 20 bases left in between. Germline lookup yields CDR1 MDHEN and CDR2 SYDVKM. The length of the CDR3 is 15 residues. CDR3 residues: CASNKAWGVGNEQFF. The CDR3 nucleotides are TGTGCCAGCAATAAAGCATGGGGGGTAGGGAATGAGCAGTTCTTC.

This clonotype was picked up one time. A far more abundant clone sits one base away, making this likely a read error. The chain is built from TRBV15 and TRBJ2-7; 14 bases agree with TRBD2. Germline CDR1 LNHNV, CDR2 YYDKDF (reference sequence). CDR3 length: 18 residues. J gave up 7 bases and V 8 bases, and 19 bases lay outside the gene matches. The chain's CDR3 is CATQPTSGRASSYNEQYF. CDR3 sequence (DNA): TGTGCCACCCAACCGACTAGCGGGAGGGCCAGCTCCTACAATGAGCAGTACTTC.

V and J are TRBV28 and TRBJ2-7; TRBD1 is a possible D gene (5 bases). The CDR3 is made up of 12 amino acids. Germline V lookup: CDR1 MDHEN, CDR2 SYDVKM. With 5 bases removed from V and 3 bases from J, the gap between germline ends came to 8 bases. Here the CDR3 reads CASSRQFYEQYF. The CDR3 nucleotides read TGTGCCAGCAGTAGACAGTTCTACGAGCAGTACTTC.

The chain links TRBV9 to TRBJ2-1; the D gene is possibly TRBD2 (5 bases). This CDR3 region has 16 residues. The germline V gene encodes CDR1 SGDLS and CDR2 YYNGEE. Trimming shortened V by 3 bases and J by 14 bases, and 27 bases separated the two germline ends. CDR3 sequence (DNA): TGTGCCAGCAGCGCCGCCGCCTCGGTGGGAGTCTACGAGGAGTTCTTC. This codes for CASSAAASVGVYEEFF.

This clonotype occurred many times. The chain carries TRBV7-2 and TRBJ2-7, with D unresolved. This CDR3 comprises 15 residues. Deletions cut 1 base from V and 5 bases from J, with 15 bases between. Germline loops: CDR1 SGHTA, CDR2 FQGNSA. The CDR3 loop reads CASSLELVEPHEQYF. The CDR3 nucleotides are TGTGCCAGCAGCTTAGAGCTAGTGGAACCCCACGAGCAGTACTTC.

This clonotype has ten or more counts. The V call is TRBV7-8, the J call TRBJ2-2; no reliable D call. The germline CDR1 and CDR2 sequences are SGHVS and FQNEAQ. V gave up 1 base and J gave up 0 bases, with 9 bases separating them. This CDR3 has 16 amino acids. The CDR3 here is CASSLVGAPNTGELFF. The CDR3 DNA is TGTGCCAGCAGCTTAGTCGGAGCCCCGAACACCGGGGAGCTGTTTTTT. The full variable domain, in which reference TRBV7-8 and TRBJ2-2 provide the parts outside the CDR3, is GAGVSQSPRYKVAKRGQDVALRCDPISGHVSLFWYQQALGQGPEFLTYFQNEAQLDKSGLPSDRFFAERPEGSVSTLKIQRTQQEDSAVYLCASSLVGAPNTGELFFGEGSRLTVL.

This clonotype came up many times. The CDR3 region is CASSVGIGAGNTEAFF. The DNA of the CDR3 is TGTGCCAGCAGCGTGGGGATTGGGGCGGGGAACACTGAAGCTTTCTTT. V is TRBV9 and J is TRBJ1-1; D may be TRBD1 (5 bases). Germline loops: CDR1 SGDLS, CDR2 YYNGEE. The CDR3 covers 16 residues. Trimming stripped 2 bases from V and 1 base from J, with 15 bases between.

This clonotype was recorded many times. The DNA of the CDR3 is TGCGCCAGCGTCGGGGCGACCTACGAGCAGTACTTC. This encodes CASVGATYEQYF. This chain connects TRBV5-1 to TRBJ2-7; D might be TRBD1 or TRBD2, each matching 5 bases. Germline V lookup: CDR1 SGHRS, CDR2 YFSETQ. The CDR3 is made up of 12 amino acids. Trimming removed 7 bases at V and 2 bases at J, with 10 bases between.

In this sample, this clonotype turned up many times. The chain couples TRBV4-3 to TRBJ2-7, with TRBD2 matching over 9 bases. The CDR3 totals 15 residues. CDR1 LGHNA and CDR2 YSLEER come from the germline V gene. Trimming removed 0 bases from V and 6 bases from J; junction bases left unmatched: 6. DNA for the CDR3: TGCGCCAGCAGCCAAGATAGAACTAGCGGGTCCGAGCAGTACTTC. The encoded protein is CASSQDRTSGSEQYF.

At least ten counts were recorded for this clonotype. V and J are TRBV14 and TRBJ2-1, with 8 bases matching TRBD2. The CDR3 runs to 16 residues. Germline-derived CDR1 and CDR2 are SGHDN and FVKESK. J lost 2 bases, V lost 2 bases, and 5 bases had no gene match. Here the CDR3 reads CASSQSGSWAYNEQFF. The CDR3 nucleotides read TGTGCCAGCAGCCAAAGCGGGAGTTGGGCCTACAATGAGCAGTTCTTC.

This clonotype was counted ten times or more. This chain links TRBV30 with TRBJ2-1; 10 bases align to TRBD1. The CDR3 covers 14 residues. Germline V gives CDR1 GTSNPN, CDR2 SVGIG (reference sequence). Trimming at V came to 2 bases and at J to 9 bases, leaving 7 bases not matched to a gene. The CDR3 coding sequence is TGTGCCTGGAGTTTGACAGGGGGCGTAGGTGAGCAGTTCTTC. Encoded protein: CAWSLTGGVGEQFF.